The rows below give T cell receptor beta chains drawn from one sample of a study of T cells in Graves' hyperthyroidism and ophthalmopathy. TCRdb reprocessed the multiplex PCR reads with MiXCR, giving one entry per CDR3 protein. The data hold hundreds of thousands of distinct CDR3 sequences, with over 12% observed a single time. The sample was blood. These receptors were taken from a woman between 40 and 50 years old with Graves' ophthalmopathy. CDR3s include the opening cysteine and the closing phenylalanine or tryptophan. A D gene is named only where the DNA matches it firmly. Size is stated for part of the rows, as once, few or many counts, or as a class when the clone is expanded.

d_gene	j_gene	abundance	v_gene	CDR3aa	CDR3nt
NA	TRBJ1-2	NA	TRBV24-1	CATSGGSYGYTF	TGTGCCACCAGTGGGGGCAGTTATGGCTACACCTTC
TRBD2	TRBJ2-7	NA	TRBV19	CATAAGRAYEQYF	TGTGCCACCGCGGCAGGGAGGGCCTACGAGCAGTACTTC
TRBD1	TRBJ1-5	NA	TRBV6-2/TRBV6-3	CASRTDRGGNQPQHF	TGTGCCAGCAGAACCGACAGGGGGGGCAATCAGCCCCAGCATTTT
NA	TRBJ2-7	many	TRBV12-3/TRBV12-4	CASSPADRTSYEQYF	TGTGCCAGCAGCCCCGCTGACAGGACTTCCTACGAGCAGTACTTC
NA	TRBJ2-1	many	TRBV12-3/TRBV12-4	CASSLPLGVSSYNEQFF	TGTGCCAGCAGTTTGCCCCTGGGTGTTAGCTCCTACAATGAGCAGTTCTTC
TRBD1	TRBJ2-6	many	TRBV7-8	CASTLERTGVSGANVLTF	TGTGCCAGCACCCTAGAGAGGACAGGGGTCTCTGGGGCCAACGTCCTGACTTTC
NA	TRBJ2-7	many	TRBV6-5	CASSRDLRPSSYEQYF	TGTGCCAGCAGCCGGGACCTAAGGCCGAGCTCCTACGAGCAGTACTTC
TRBD1	TRBJ2-5	NA	TRBV12-3/TRBV12-4	CASSARGQGETQYF	TGTGCCAGCAGTGCTAGGGGGCAGGGGGAGACCCAGTACTTC
NA	TRBJ1-1	many	TRBV20-1	CSASSLITEAFF	TGCAGTGCTAGTAGCCTCATCACTGAAGCTTTCTTT
TRBD2	TRBJ2-2	many	TRBV6-5	CASRPSGSGTGELFF	TGTGCCAGCAGACCTAGCGGGAGTGGAACCGGGGAGCTGTTTTTT
NA	TRBJ1-1	many	TRBV5-1	CASSLVGVSNTEAFF	TGCGCCAGCAGCTTGGTGGGGGTATCTAACACTGAAGCTTTCTTT
NA	TRBJ2-5	many	TRBV20-1	CSAGVLFGETQYF	TGCAGTGCTGGGGTTCTTTTCGGAGAGACCCAGTACTTC
TRBD2	TRBJ2-7	NA	TRBV27	CASSSRALAGQYEQYF	TGTGCCAGCAGTTCACGCGCCCTAGCGGGACAGTACGAGCAGTACTTC
TRBD1	TRBJ2-6	many	TRBV12-5	CASGLVLRQGFGANVLTF	TGTGCTAGTGGTTTGGTACTGCGACAGGGGTTCGGGGCCAACGTCCTGACTTTC
NA	TRBJ1-2	NA	TRBV30	CAWSATGRVGYTF	TGTGCCTGGAGTGCGACGGGACGGGTTGGCTACACCTTC
NA	TRBJ2-5	many	TRBV28	CASRNLRVRETQYF	TGTGCCAGCAGAAATCTCAGGGTGAGGGAGACCCAGTACTTC
NA	TRBJ2-7	many	TRBV30	CAWGKEQAYEQYF	TGTGCCTGGGGCAAGGAACAGGCCTACGAGCAGTACTTC
NA	TRBJ2-7	many	TRBV27	CASSTGPEQYF	TGTGCCAGCAGTACAGGGCCCGAGCAGTACTTC
NA	TRBJ1-5	few	TRBV7-2	CASSFFNQPQHF	TGTGCCAGCAGCTTTTTCAATCAGCCCCAGCATTTT
NA	TRBJ2-7	many	TRBV6-5	CASSYRDGYEQYF	TGTGCCAGCAGTTACCGGGACGGGTACGAGCAGTACTTC
TRBD1	TRBJ2-2	many	TRBV29-1	CSVGTGEGTGELFF	TGCAGCGTTGGGACAGGGGAGGGCACCGGGGAGCTGTTTTTT
TRBD2	TRBJ2-5	NA	TRBV7-8	CASSLTTSGTKETQYF	TGTGCCAGCAGCTTAACTACTAGCGGGACAAAGGAGACCCAGTACTTC
TRBD2	TRBJ2-5	few	TRBV11-1	CASSLAGVLAGETQYF	TGTGCCAGCAGCTTAGCCGGAGTTTTAGCGGGAGAGACCCAGTACTTC
TRBD2	TRBJ2-2	few	TRBV19	CASSILPSGRAAAGELFF	TGTGCCAGTAGTATACTGCCTAGCGGGAGGGCCGCGGCCGGGGAGCTGTTTTTT
TRBD1	TRBJ2-3	many	TRBV28	CASKEDQGASDTQYF	TGTGCCAGCAAGGAAGACCAGGGGGCATCAGATACGCAGTATTTT
NA	TRBJ1-2	NA	TRBV28	CASIHNDYGYTF	TGTGCCAGCATCCACAACGACTATGGCTACACCTTC
NA	TRBJ1-6	NA	TRBV11-2	CASSPGPDYPLHF	TGTGCCAGCAGCCCCGGACCCGATTATCCCCTCCACTTT
NA	TRBJ2-5	many	TRBV7-8	CASSFRELGSETQYF	TGTGCCAGCAGCTTTAGGGAGTTAGGTTCCGAGACCCAGTACTTC
NA	TRBJ1-2	NA	TRBV12-3/TRBV12-4	CASKSTGSNNYGYTF	TGTGCCAGCAAGTCAACAGGAAGCAATAACTATGGCTACACCTTC
TRBD1	TRBJ1-1	many	TRBV29-1	CSARQGIGTEAFF	TGCAGCGCCCGACAGGGTATCGGCACTGAAGCTTTCTTT
TRBD2	TRBJ2-7	many	TRBV6-5	CASSYSMLAGGYEQYF	TGTGCCAGCAGTTACTCGATGTTAGCGGGAGGGTACGAGCAGTACTTC
NA	TRBJ2-7	many	TRBV6-5	CASTRQSTYEQYF	TGTGCCAGCACCCGACAGAGTACCTACGAGCAGTACTTC
TRBD1	TRBJ2-7	many	TRBV12-3/TRBV12-4	CASAGTVSYEQYF	TGTGCCAGCGCTGGGACAGTCTCCTACGAGCAGTACTTC
NA	TRBJ2-7	NA	TRBV6-2/TRBV6-3	CASSYSTGAAYEQYF	TGTGCCAGCAGTTACTCGACTGGAGCCGCGTACGAGCAGTACTTC
TRBD2	TRBJ2-7	many	TRBV28	CASSPRTSGNVHEQYF	TGTGCCAGCAGTCCCCGGACTAGCGGGAACGTCCACGAGCAGTACTTC
NA	TRBJ2-2	many	TRBV20-1	CSARPYTNTGELFF	TGCAGTGCTAGACCTTACACGAACACCGGGGAGCTGTTTTTT
NA	TRBJ2-2	NA	TRBV6-1	CASLRTDTGELFF	TGTGCCAGCCTTAGGACAGACACCGGGGAGCTGTTTTTT